Listed here are 32 T cell receptor beta chains from one sample, sequenced in a study of metastatic and nonmetastatic thyroid tumors. Treatment of any kind had been given to no patient before thyroid surgery. TCRdb re-clonotyped the PCR reads through MiXCR. Of about 16,000 clones in the sample, 33% were seen once. The sequenced material came from tumor tissue. The receptor set was obtained from a male donor with papillary thyroid cancer or a benign thyroid nodule (not recorded which). Some clones in this sample may be carry-over from other donors' samples.

This chain connects TRBV7-9 to TRBJ2-5, with D possibly matching TRBD2 (6 bases). The CDR3 has 13 amino acids. CDR1 and CDR2 (germline): SEHNR, FQNEAQ (reference sequence). Trimming left V 7 bases short and J 3 bases short, with 12 bases between. The CDR3 loop is CASTPRGEETQYF. CDR3 DNA: TGTGCCAGCACCCCGCGGGGTGAAGAGACCCAGTACTTC.

Many counts were recorded for this clone. This sample also contains other DNA sequences that code for the same CDR3. The genes are TRBV12-3 or TRBV12-4 and TRBJ2-2, with unresolved D. The CDR3 sequence is 14 residues long. Between the trimmed V and J ends, which lost 3 bases and 1 base, there was a span of 6 bases. The CDR3 DNA reads as TGTGCCAGCAGTTTTTCGGAGAACACCGGGGAGCTGTTTTTT. It encodes CASSFSENTGELFF.

The chain employs TRBV9 and TRBJ2-7; 8 bases align to TRBD2. CDR1 is SGDLS, CDR2 YYNGEE, per germline. V was pared by 4 bases and J by 5 bases, with 11 bases of the junction left unmatched. The CDR3 spans 15 residues. CDR3 loop: CASSTRLLRGDEQYF. The CDR3 coding sequence is TGTGCCAGCAGCACCCGACTTCTGCGGGGGGACGAGCAGTACTTC.

This clone was counted many times. The V and J genes are TRBV6-5 and TRBJ2-3; 9 positions agree with TRBD2. The CDR3 runs to 16 residues. J was trimmed by 6 bases and V by 2 bases; bases with no gene match: 9. Germline CDR1 and CDR2: MNHEY and SVGAGI. The CDR3 region is CASSYALAGAGDTQYF. DNA for the CDR3: TGTGCCAGCAGTTACGCGTTAGCGGGGGCGGGTGATACGCAGTATTTT.

V and J are TRBV20-1 and TRBJ2-7; 15 positions match TRBD2. The CDR3 spans 14 residues. V was pared by 3 bases and J by 4 bases, with 1 base of the junction left unmatched. From germline, CDR1 is DFQATT and CDR2 SNEGSKA (reference sequence). CDR3 in amino acids: CSARGTSGRYEQYF. CDR3 DNA: TGCAGTGCTAGGGGGACTAGCGGGAGGTACGAGCAGTACTTC.

This sequence joins TRBV30 and TRBJ1-2; D gene unclear. The V and J ends lost 3 bases and 2 bases respectively, with 10 bases between them. CDR1 and CDR2 (germline): GTSNPN, SVGIG (reference sequence). The CDR3 consists of 13 residues. The CDR3 loop is CAWSNDGNYGYTF. CDR3 sequence (DNA): TGTGCCTGGAGCAACGACGGAAACTATGGCTACACCTTC.

The genes are TRBV5-4 and TRBJ2-7, with D maybe TRBD1 (5 bases). Germline assignment: CDR1 SGHNT and CDR2 YYREEE (reference sequence). CDR3 length: 14 residues. As DNA, the CDR3 is TGTGTCTGCAGCTTGTCGCGACAGTGGTTCGAGCAGTACTTC. This translates into CVCSLSRQWFEQYF. The full variable domain, rest sourced from reference TRBV5-4 and TRBJ2-7, is ETGVTQSPTHLIKTRGQQVTLRCSSQSGHNTVSWYQQALGQGPQFIFQYYREEENGRGNFPPRFSGLQFPNYSSELNVNALELDDSALYLCVCSLSRQWFEQYFGPGTRLTVT.

This clone was observed at least ten times. The chain uses TRBV6-1 and TRBJ2-7, with D hard to call. The CDR3 is made up of 11 amino acids. Germline CDR1 and CDR2: MNHNS and SASEGT. Between the trimmed V and J ends, which lost 3 bases and 5 bases, there was a span of 5 bases. CDR3 in amino acids: CASSDWNEQYF. The CDR3 DNA follows: TGTGCCAGCAGTGATTGGAACGAGCAGTACTTC.

V gene TRBV3-1 combines with J gene TRBJ2-7; D possibly corresponds to TRBD2 (5 bases). Deletions cut 4 bases from V and 6 bases from J, with 10 bases between. This CDR3 spans 12 amino acids. Germline V gene data show CDR1 as LGHDT and CDR2 as YNNKEL (reference sequence). The CDR3 region is CASSPQGGEQYF. Here the CDR3 DNA reads TGTGCCAGCAGCCCCCAAGGAGGCGAGCAGTACTTC.

This clone came up a few times. The genes are TRBV19 and TRBJ2-7; TRBD1 matches at 9 bases. J gave up 2 bases and V 3 bases, and 5 bases lay outside the gene matches. CDR1 is LNHDA and CDR2 is SQIVND in the germline V gene (reference sequence). This CDR3 region has 15 residues. This CDR3 is CASSISGTGPYEQYF. The DNA for the CDR3 is TGTGCCAGTAGTATTTCCGGGACAGGGCCCTACGAGCAGTACTTC. Full variable domain (missing parts from reference TRBV19 and TRBJ2-7): DGGITQSPKYLFRKEGQNVTLSCEQNLNHDAMYWYRQDPGQGLRLIYYSQIVNDFQKGDIAEGYSVSREKKESFPLTVTSAQKNPTAFYLCASSISGTGPYEQYFGPGTRLTVT.

The chain recombines TRBV20-1 with TRBJ2-3, with D uncertain. Per the germline V gene, CDR1 is DFQATT and CDR2 is SNEGSKA (reference sequence). The V end was cut by 6 bases, the J end by 0 bases, with 16 bases between. The CDR3 length is 15 residues. The DNA for the CDR3 is TGCAGTGCCAAAACCGGAGTCACTAGCACAGATACGCAGTATTTT. This sequence encodes CSAKTGVTSTDTQYF.

This chain connects TRBV20-1 to TRBJ1-2; weak D call: TRBD1 (5 bases). The CDR3 extends over 14 amino acids. Trimming shortened V by 0 bases and J by 1 base, and 9 bases separated the two germline ends. Germline CDR1 reads DFQATT; CDR2 reads SNEGSKA (reference sequence). For the CDR3, the DNA is TGCAGTGCTAGAGATCTTCAGGGTAACTATGGCTACACCTTC. Translated: CSARDLQGNYGYTF.

J is TRBJ2-5 and V is TRBV20-1, with D perhaps matching TRBD2 (5 bases). Germline-derived CDR1 and CDR2 are DFQATT and SNEGSKA (reference sequence). V was pared by 0 bases and J by 3 bases, with 14 bases between. This CDR3 has 15 amino acids. The CDR3 sequence is CSARDLGGAEETQYF. The CDR3 nucleotides are TGCAGTGCTAGAGACCTGGGTGGAGCGGAAGAGACCCAGTACTTC.

In this sample, this clone turned up a few times. V is TRBV6-1 and J is TRBJ2-7; TRBD2 matches at 10 bases. CDR1 is MNHNS and CDR2 is SASEGT in the germline V gene. V shed 0 bases, J shed 7 bases, and the junction held 6 bases outside the gene matches. The CDR3 length is 15 residues. This CDR3 is CASSEALAGSREQYV. In DNA form, the CDR3 reads TGTGCCAGCAGTGAAGCACTAGCGGGATCAAGGGAGCAGTACGTC.

Sample share makes this clone medium-sized. The chain couples TRBV2 to TRBJ1-6; the D is unclear. This CDR3 has 15 amino acids. The V end lost 1 base, the J end lost 1 base, and 5 bases lay between the germline ends. Germline CDR1 reads SNHLY; CDR2 reads FYNNEI. The CDR3 nucleotides read TGTGCCAGCAGTGAAGAGCAATCCTATAATTCACCCCTCCACTTT. It specifies CASSEEQSYNSPLHF.

Relative to its sample, this clone is medium-sized. The chain uses TRBV10-3 and TRBJ2-5; no clear D. The CDR3 loop spans 13 amino acids. Germline lookup yields CDR1 ENHRY and CDR2 SYGVKD. Trimming removed 2 bases at V and 3 bases at J, with 7 bases between. CDR3 in DNA: TGTGCCATCAGTGAGAACAGTAAAGAGACCCAGTACTTC. Translating gives CAISENSKETQYF.

The V and J genes are TRBV5-1 and TRBJ2-2, with 9 positions matching TRBD1. The CDR3 runs to 14 residues. Germline CDR1 reads SGHRS; CDR2 reads YFSETQ. The V and J ends lost 3 bases and 7 bases, in that order; junction bases with no gene match: 4. The CDR3 sequence is CASSYGQGYGELFF. DNA of the CDR3: TGCGCCAGCAGCTATGGACAGGGGTACGGGGAGCTGTTTTTT.

By sample fraction, this clone is medium-sized. CDR3 nucleotides: TGTGCCAGCAGTTTTCGGGGGTCCACTGAAGCTTTCTTT. It specifies CASSFRGSTEAFF. J is TRBJ1-1 and V is TRBV6-1, with D possibly matching TRBD1 (5 bases). Germline V gene lookup returns CDR1 MNHNS and CDR2 SASEGT. V gave up 5 bases and J gave up 4 bases, with 11 bases separating them. There are 13 residues in the CDR3.

This clone was seen more than once but under ten times. The J gene is TRBJ1-1, the V gene TRBV7-8; tentative D call: TRBD1 (5 bases). The CDR3 is made up of 12 amino acids. V was cut by 5 bases and J by 10 bases, with 14 bases left in between. Germline V CDR1 and CDR2: SGHVS, FQNEAQ. The CDR3 loop reads CASSARGVLAFF. The CDR3 DNA reads TGTGCCAGCAGCGCCCGGGGGGTCTTAGCTTTCTTT.

The chain uses TRBV3-1 and TRBJ2-4, with 7 bases aligning to TRBD1. The CDR3 has 19 amino acids. With 6 bases clipped from V and 0 bases from J, the junction kept 17 bases outside the gene matches. Germline CDR1 reads LGHDT; CDR2 reads YNNKEL (reference sequence). The CDR3 region has the DNA TGTGCCAGCAGTCCCGGCCCCGGGACAGCGAAGCTAGCCAAAAACATTCAGTACTTC. It translates to CASSPGPGTAKLAKNIQYF.

The chain recombines TRBV20-1 with TRBJ2-1, with TRBD1 as a possible D gene (6 bases). In germline, CDR1 is DFQATT, CDR2 SNEGSKA (reference sequence). The germline V and J ends were trimmed by 1 base and 4 bases, with 14 bases remaining between them. The CDR3 extends over 15 amino acids. The CDR3 nucleotides are TGCAGTGCTAGAGGAAGACGAGGGGGTTACAATGAGCAGTTCTTC. It encodes CSARGRRGGYNEQFF.

The chain employs TRBV27 and TRBJ2-7; 14 nucleotides line up with TRBD2. The germline gives CDR1 MNHEY, CDR2 SMNVEV (reference sequence). This CDR3 spans 16 amino acids. Trimming removed 10 bases from V and 3 bases from J; junction bases left unmatched: 11. The CDR3 here is CATTGTSGRGYYEQYF. The CDR3 region has the DNA TGTGCCACCACCGGGACTAGCGGGAGAGGGTACTACGAGCAGTACTTC.

This chain connects TRBV20-1 to TRBJ2-7; 11 bases agree with TRBD2. In germline, CDR1 is DFQATT, CDR2 SNEGSKA (reference sequence). The V and J ends lost 0 bases and 3 bases, in that order; junction bases with no gene match: 7. The CDR3 length is 16 residues. CDR3 sequence reads: CSAREATSGSFYEQYF. The CDR3 DNA reads as TGCAGTGCTAGAGAGGCAACTAGCGGGAGTTTCTACGAGCAGTACTTC.

In this sample, this clone turned up many times. Here the CDR3 reads CASSFRGISTDTQYF. CDR3 in DNA: TGTGCCAGCAGCTTCCGTGGTATTAGCACAGATACGCAGTATTTT. The V gene is TRBV5-5, the J gene TRBJ2-3, with D unresolved. The germline V and J ends were trimmed by 2 bases and 0 bases, with 10 bases remaining between them. There are 15 residues in the CDR3. Germline CDR1 reads SGHKS; CDR2 reads YYEKEE (reference sequence).

There are many counts of this clone. This chain uses TRBV3-1 with TRBJ2-7, with 7 bases lining up with TRBD2. The CDR3 is 15 residues long. The germline CDR1 and CDR2 sequences are LGHDT and YNNKEL (reference sequence). V lost 0 bases, J lost 0 bases, and 2 bases stayed unmatched. CDR3 sequence reads: CASSQEGGGSYEQYF. Written as DNA, the CDR3 is TGTGCCAGCAGCCAAGAGGGGGGGGGCTCCTACGAGCAGTACTTC.

J is TRBJ2-7 and V is TRBV27; TRBD2 might be the D (6 bases). This CDR3 is 13 amino acids long. V dropped 5 bases and J dropped 1 base, with 9 bases sitting between them. CDR1 MNHEY and CDR2 SMNVEV come from the germline V gene (reference sequence). Here the CDR3 DNA reads TGTGCCAGCAGTCACGGGACTTCCTACGAGCAGTACTTC. It is translated as CASSHGTSYEQYF.

The rearrangement links TRBV9 to TRBJ2-1; TRBD2 agrees at 12 bases. V lost 4 bases to trimming and J lost 5 bases; unmatched junction nucleotides: 7. There are 16 residues in the CDR3. Germline loops: CDR1 SGDLS, CDR2 YYNGEE. The CDR3 loop reads CASSPLGLAGNNEQFF. The CDR3 bases are TGTGCCAGCAGCCCTCTCGGACTAGCGGGAAACAATGAGCAGTTCTTC.

V usage is TRBV7-8 and J usage is TRBJ1-1; D not resolved. Germline lookup yields CDR1 SGHVS and CDR2 FQNEAQ. V dropped 0 bases and J dropped 5 bases, with 7 bases sitting between them. This CDR3 comprises 13 residues. The CDR3 is CASSLAERTEAFF. CDR3 DNA sequence: TGTGCCAGCAGCTTAGCGGAGAGGACTGAAGCTTTCTTT.

This clone was recorded at least ten times. The chain has TRBV5-5 and TRBJ1-2, with 7 bases lining up with TRBD1. In germline, CDR1 is SGHKS, CDR2 YYEKEE (reference sequence). This CDR3 is built from 16 residues. Trimming at V came to 3 bases and at J to 4 bases, leaving 12 bases not matched to a gene. CDR3 amino acids: CASSWQTGPLGYGYTF. The CDR3 nucleotides read TGTGCCAGCAGCTGGCAGACAGGGCCCTTGGGCTATGGCTACACCTTC.

The chain joins TRBV12-3 or TRBV12-4 to TRBJ1-5; no definite D call. V was clipped by 6 bases and J by 5 bases, with 17 bases between them. The CDR3 totals 15 residues. The CDR3 region is CASSNGVSVHQPQHF. In nucleotides, the CDR3 is TGTGCCAGCAGCAACGGGGTATCTGTCCATCAGCCCCAGCATTTT.

At least ten counts were recorded for this clone. The chain uses TRBV28 and TRBJ2-4; the match to TRBD2 covers 12 bases. Per the germline V gene, CDR1 is MDHEN and CDR2 is SYDVKM. Losses at the gene ends were 5 bases for V and 8 bases for J; bases not matched to a gene: 10. This CDR3 is built from 16 residues. Here the CDR3 DNA reads TGTGCCAGCAGTCGGACTAGCGGGGATTTGTCCCACATTCAGTACTTC. Amino acids: CASSRTSGDLSHIQYF. Looking up the rest from reference TRBV28 and TRBJ2-4 gives the full variable domain: DVKVTQSSRYLVKRTGEKVFLECVQDMDHENMFWYRQDPGLGLRLIYFSYDVKMKEKGDIPEGYSVSREKKERFSLILESASTNQTSMYLCASSRTSGDLSHIQYFGAGTRLSVL.

Comment on this clone: Compared with germline, one end of the junction differs, possibly owing to a read error. The chain recombines TRBV12-3 or TRBV12-4 with TRBJ2-1; possible D gene TRBD1, 6 bases. The CDR3 consists of 15 residues. DNA of the CDR3: TGTGGCAGCAGTTTAAGGGGGAGTGCCTACAATGAGCTGTTCTTC. The encoded protein is CGSSLRGSAYNELFF.